This T cell receptor beta chain was obtained from a study of blood T cells in healthy people across ages. Findings of the study overall: PBMCs were not sorted, which prevented a conclusive comparison of naive versus antigen-experienced cells. Calculation of diversity from one million T cells yielded estimates considered to be underestimates.

V was cut by 6 bases and J by 2 bases, with 10 bases left in between. This CDR3 is built from 13 residues. This clonotype has a count of ten or more. The antigen is undetermined. Next came a second PCR, run for about 6 to 12 cycles, which used a sample-barcoded 5' primer along with a J-beta primer mix. Every molecule of cDNA carried a tag from a template-switch adaptor with 12 random nucleotides. All samples gave at least 2.5 million CDR3-containing paired-end reads. TCRdb re-analysed the 5' RACE reads in MiXCR, keeping a single row per CDR3 protein. The table shows more than 700,000 distinct CDR3 sequences, with roughly 53% occurring only once.

The receptor's source is a man of 80 years or more in good health. The rearrangement links TRBV12-3 or TRBV12-4 to TRBJ1-2, with unresolved D. The specimen was blood. CDR3 protein: CASSPGGNYGYTF. CDR3 nucleotide sequence: TGTGCCAGCAGCCCGGGTGGAAACTATGGCTACACCTTC.